The 11 T cell receptor beta chains below were found in one sample sequenced in a study of T cell responses to AZD1222 COVID-19 vaccine (dated by TCRdb to the early 2020s). The time point tag for this specimen amounts to: baseline before first vaccination. Library preparation was by the immunoSEQ multiplex PCR assay. Here the immuneACCESS table is served through TCRdb, limited to in-frame sequences with V and J called. Missing clones are a known gap in these copies; in checked studies unresolved V genes cover under half, and the rest lacks a known reason. The sample profile shows 130,000 or so clones; over 90% of them were found once. The ten largest clones capture 6.6% of the sample. The sequences come from peripheral blood, collected on day 0 of AZD1222 vaccination. Source of these receptors: an adult in good health.

The chain recombines TRBV12-5 with TRBJ1-5; perhaps TRBD1 as D (5 bases). The germline V gene encodes CDR1 LGHNT and CDR2 FRNRAP. The CDR3 has 15 residues. V lost 2 bases to trimming and J lost 10 bases, with 18 bases between them. DNA of the CDR3: TGTGCTAGTGGTTTGCCTTGGGACGGGGATCTACCCCAGCATTTT. Protein: CASGLPWDGDLPQHF.

This chain connects TRBV6-2 or TRBV6-3 to TRBJ1-5; maybe TRBD1 (5 bases). The V and J ends lost 6 bases and 6 bases respectively, with 12 bases between them. The CDR3 runs 13 residues. The germline V gene has CDR1 MNHEY and CDR2 SVGEGT. The CDR3 region is CASSPRVGQPQHF. In nucleotides, the CDR3 is TGTGCCAGCAGCCCCAGGGTTGGTCAGCCCCAGCATTTT.

This chain links TRBV24-1 with TRBJ1-5, with 8 bases identical to TRBD1. Per the germline V gene, CDR1 is KGHDR and CDR2 is SFDVKD. V lost 4 bases and J lost 2; bases outside the gene matches: 6. The CDR3 extends over 16 amino acids. The DNA of the CDR3 is TGTGCCACCAGTGACCACCAGGGGGCCGGCAATCAGCCCCAGCATTTT. This gives the protein CATSDHQGAGNQPQHF.

J is TRBJ2-6 and V is TRBV6-1; TRBD1 agrees at 9 bases. The germline gives CDR1 MNHNS, CDR2 SASEGT. The trim removed 0 bases at V and 0 bases at J, leaving 9 bases unmatched. This CDR3 region has 20 residues. The DNA for the CDR3 is TGTGCCAGCAGTGAAGCGCTAGGACAGGGGAGGGCCTCTGGGGCCAACGTCCTGACTTTC. It specifies CASSEALGQGRASGANVLTF.

The V and J genes are TRBV28 and TRBJ1-1; 7 nucleotides agree with TRBD1. V shed 6 bases and J 1 base; nucleotides not matched to a gene: 11. The CDR3 totals 16 residues. Per germline, CDR1 MDHEN and CDR2 SYDVKM. CDR3 sequence (DNA): TGTGCCAGCAGGCACTACTTCAGGGGGGAGAACACTGAAGCTTTCTTT. This codes for CASRHYFRGENTEAFF.

This clone came up once. The V gene is TRBV6-2 or TRBV6-3, the J gene TRBJ2-7, with TRBD2 matching 8 bases. This CDR3 is 14 amino acids long. Germline CDR1 and CDR2: MNHEY and SVGEGT. Unmatched junction bases numbered 8, after V lost 6 bases and J lost 4 bases. For the CDR3, the DNA is TGTGCCAGCAGCCGACCTAGCGGGCCTTACGAGCAGTACTTC. It specifies CASSRPSGPYEQYF.

This clone has a count of ten or more. The rearrangement joins TRBV6-5 to TRBJ2-1; 11 bases match TRBD2. The CDR3 consists of 15 residues. Per germline, CDR1 MNHEY and CDR2 SVGAGI. V was pared by 2 bases and J by 9 bases, with 6 bases of the junction left unmatched. The CDR3 nucleotides read TGTGCCAGCAGTTACGCGGGACTAGCGGTGGTTGAGCAGTTCTTC. Protein product: CASSYAGLAVVEQFF.

This chain links TRBV27 with TRBJ2-5; 11 positions match TRBD2. The V segment lost 10 bases and the J segment 2 bases; nucleotides outside the gene matches: 9. The CDR3 is 15 residues long. CDR1 is MNHEY, CDR2 SMNVEV, per germline (reference sequence). CDR3 in DNA: TGTGCCACCTCAAGACTAGCGGGAAAACAAGAGACCCAGTACTTC. It yields the protein CATSRLAGKQETQYF.

This sequence joins TRBV29-1 and TRBJ1-2, with 11 bases that match TRBD1. CDR1 SQVTM and CDR2 ANQGSEA come from the germline V gene. J gave up 5 bases and V 6 bases, and 5 bases lay outside the gene matches. The CDR3 loop spans 13 amino acids. The CDR3 sequence is CSVGTGGKYGYTF. The CDR3 DNA is TGCAGCGTGGGGACAGGGGGAAAGTATGGCTACACCTTC.

V is TRBV6-5 and J is TRBJ1-3; possibly TRBD1 for D (6 bases). V gave up 2 bases and J gave up 2 bases, with 13 bases separating them. Germline V gives CDR1 MNHEY, CDR2 SVGAGI. There are 16 residues in the CDR3. This chain's CDR3 is CASSYGGQRTGNTIYF. CDR3 nucleotides: TGTGCCAGCAGTTACGGTGGACAGAGAACTGGAAACACCATATATTTT.

This clone was detected once. The V gene is TRBV7-9, the J gene TRBJ2-1; 12 bases fit TRBD2. There are 15 residues in the CDR3. V shed 5 bases and J 5 bases; nucleotides not matched to a gene: 4. Per the germline V gene, CDR1 is SEHNR and CDR2 is FQNEAQ (reference sequence). The CDR3 DNA follows: TGTGCCAGCAGCGTCGGACTAGCGGGAAACAATGAGCAGTTCTTC. This sequence encodes CASSVGLAGNNEQFF. Full variable domain (missing parts from reference TRBV7-9 and TRBJ2-1): DTGVSQNPRHKITKRGQNVTFRCDPISEHNRLYWYRQTLGQGPEFLTYFQNEAQLEKSRLLSDRFSAERPKGSFSTLEIQRTEQGDSAMYLCASSVGLAGNNEQFFGPGTRLTVL.